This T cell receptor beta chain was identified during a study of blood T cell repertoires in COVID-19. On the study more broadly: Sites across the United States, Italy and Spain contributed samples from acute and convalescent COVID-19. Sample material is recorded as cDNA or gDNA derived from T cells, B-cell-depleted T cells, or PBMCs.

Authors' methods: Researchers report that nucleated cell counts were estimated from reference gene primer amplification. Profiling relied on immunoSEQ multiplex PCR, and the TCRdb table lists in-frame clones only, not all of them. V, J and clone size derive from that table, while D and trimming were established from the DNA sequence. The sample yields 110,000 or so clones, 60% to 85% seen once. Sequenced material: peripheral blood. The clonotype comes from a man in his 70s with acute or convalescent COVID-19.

The CDR3 loop is CASSETPNYGYTF. CDR3 nucleotide sequence: TGTGCCAGCAGTGAAACACCTAACTATGGCTACACCTTC. V gene TRBV2 combines with J gene TRBJ1-2; D gene unclear. Germline-derived CDR1 and CDR2 are SNHLY and FYNNEI. CDR3 length equals 13 residues. V was cut by 2 bases and J by 0 bases, with 4 bases left in between.